This T cell receptor (beta chain) was profiled in a study of OX40 agonist ivuxolimab in advanced cancers. At the level of the whole study: Ivuxolimab was a fully human IgG2 agonistic monoclonal antibody targeting the costimulatory receptor OX40 (CD134). Intravenous ivuxolimab was administered to patients every 2 weeks at six dose levels: 0.01, 0.1, 0.3, 1.5, 3 and 10 mg/kg. Among the approximately 54 dose-escalation patients, about 19 had hepatocellular carcinoma, roughly 15 melanoma, 9 renal cell carcinoma and 9 head and neck cancer. A male proportion of roughly 85% and a mean age of roughly 55 years, ranging from roughly 23 to 79, were recorded for the dose-escalation cohort. Prior anti-PD-1, anti-PD-L1 or anti-CTLA-4 therapy was permitted, and checkpoint inhibitors had been received by 30% to 40% of dose-escalation patients. Partial responses occurred in three dose-escalation patients: two with cutaneous melanoma and one with hepatocellular carcinoma. The point of sequencing TCRbeta in the periphery was to test whether ivuxolimab changed TCR sequence diversity and drove clonal T-cell expansion. The paper reports the monotherapy dose-escalation portion (N of about 51 patients) of the phase I ivuxolimab trial.

To sequence the TCRbeta CDR3 region, genomic DNA was isolated from the sorted cells. The immunoSEQ Assay was used to sequence the TCRbeta CDR3 regions. The table was pulled from immuneACCESS by TCRdb, which kept in-frame rearrangements only. Such tables lose some clones; where checked, under half of the loss comes from unresolved V genes, and the rest has no known cause. Here the sample has about 38,000 clones; 82% occur a single time. The leading ten clones occupy 7.6% of the sample. What the research found in general, with its limitations: The antigen specificity of the peripheral T cells that underwent clonal expansion was not determined. At doses of 0.1 to 3.0 mg/kg, clonal expansion of both CD4+ and CD8+ blood T cells was observed from baseline to week 6. In the 0.1-3.0 mg/kg groups, partial responders were among the patients with the lowest normalized peripheral clonal expansion, particularly in CD8+ T cells. Low levels of normalized T-cell clonal expansion were also seen in some nonresponding patients. After ivuxolimab, CD8+ T cells had more expanded clones than CD4+ T cells on average.

From a lookup of the germline V gene, CDR1 and CDR2 are MGHRA and YSYEKL. Trimming takes 5 bases off V and 5 bases off J; junction bases not matched to a gene: 8. The CDR3 goes from the cysteine to the phenylalanine over 15 residues. The only DNA kept is the CDR3, 45 bases in frame from the first base. In the case of this clone: Its specific antigen is unknown. No much larger clone is present one base from it, and per-base qualities are unavailable.

Patients with autoimmune disease history or receiving systemic immunosuppression were excluded from the trial. Peripheral blood for TCR sequencing was collected from all dose cohorts at baseline, on cycle 4 day 1, and on cycle 7 day 1. Samples were obtained from an open-label, multicenter, first-in-human phase I dose-escalation trial of ivuxolimab. Adults with locally advanced or metastatic head and neck squamous cell, hepatocellular, melanoma or renal cell carcinoma were enrolled in the trial. Before TCR sequencing, CD4+ T cells and CD8+ T cells from peripheral blood were sorted into separate populations.

The V and J genes are TRBV4-1 and TRBJ2-7; 11 junctional bases match TRBD1. This receptor was identified in an adult with an advanced solid tumor such as melanoma, head and neck, liver or kidney cancer. Sequenced here: CD4+ or CD8+ T cells sorted from blood, sampled in a trial of the OX40 agonist ivuxolimab. The DNA is as follows: TGCGCCAGCAGCTACGGGACAGGGGGTAGAAACGAGCAGTACTTC. Its amino acids are CASSYGTGGRNEQYF.